A selection of T cell receptor beta chains follows, all from one sample in a study of blood T cell repertoires in COVID-19. Sequenced by immunoSEQ multiplex PCR; TCRdb stores in-frame clones only, minus some. Among 190,000 or so clones listed, 75% to 85% were seen once. The specimen sequenced was PBMCs or T cells enriched from blood (not recorded which). These receptors came from a man aged 35 to 55 who had recovered from COVID-19. CDR3s include the opening cysteine and the closing phenylalanine or tryptophan. The order of the fields is clone size, D gene, J gene, V gene, CDR3 DNA, CDR3 protein. A D gene is named only where the DNA matches it firmly. Rows may omit the clone size; those that give it use once, few, many or a size class.

clone size: NA; D gene: NA; J gene: TRBJ1-1; V gene: TRBV10-3; CDR3 DNA: TGTGCCATCAGTGAGTCTGAGGGGGTCTACACTGAAGCTTTCTTT; CDR3 protein: CAISESEGVYTEAFF
clone size: NA; D gene: TRBD1; J gene: TRBJ1-5; V gene: TRBV18; CDR3 DNA: TGTGCCAGCTCACCCTATAACGACAGGGTCGTCAATCAGCCCCAGCATTTT; CDR3 protein: CASSPYNDRVVNQPQHF
clone size: NA; D gene: NA; J gene: TRBJ1-6; V gene: TRBV6-5; CDR3 DNA: TGTGCCAGCAGTTACTCGACAGGAGATTCACCCCTCCACTTT; CDR3 protein: CASSYSTGDSPLHF
clone size: once; D gene: NA; J gene: TRBJ1-4; V gene: TRBV29-1; CDR3 DNA: TGCAGCGTTGTACAGGGTGAGGATGAAAAACTGTTTTTT; CDR3 protein: CSVVQGEDEKLFF
clone size: NA; D gene: TRBD1; J gene: TRBJ1-1; V gene: TRBV30; CDR3 DNA: TGTGCCTGGAGTCGAAACAGGGGGCGGAACACTGAAGCTTTCTTT; CDR3 protein: CAWSRNRGRNTEAFF
clone size: NA; D gene: NA; J gene: TRBJ2-5; V gene: TRBV6-5; CDR3 DNA: TGTGCCATCTGGGCAGAGACCCAGTACTTC; CDR3 protein: CAIWAETQYF
clone size: NA; D gene: TRBD1; J gene: TRBJ1-4; V gene: TRBV29-1; CDR3 DNA: TGCAGCGCTATGACAGGGGGCGCAACTAATGAAAAACTGTTTTTT; CDR3 protein: CSAMTGGATNEKLFF
clone size: NA; D gene: NA; J gene: TRBJ1-3; V gene: TRBV4-1; CDR3 DNA: TGCGCCAGCAGCCAAGACGGGGGAAACACCATATATTTT; CDR3 protein: CASSQDGGNTIYF
clone size: NA; D gene: TRBD1; J gene: TRBJ1-1; V gene: TRBV3-1/TRBV3-2; CDR3 DNA: TGTGCCAGCAGCCTTCGCAGGGGGTATCTGGCTTTCTTT; CDR3 protein: CASSLRRGYLAFF
clone size: NA; D gene: TRBD1; J gene: TRBJ1-4; V gene: TRBV5-5; CDR3 DNA: TGTGCCAGCAGCGGGGGGACAGGCCTTAATGAAAAACTGTTTTTT; CDR3 protein: CASSGGTGLNEKLFF
clone size: NA; D gene: TRBD2; J gene: TRBJ2-2; V gene: TRBV18; CDR3 DNA: TGTGCCAGCTCGGCCCAATTGCGGGAGAAATCCGGGGAGCTGTTTTTT; CDR3 protein: CASSAQLREKSGELFF
clone size: NA; D gene: TRBD1; J gene: TRBJ2-1; V gene: TRBV11-2; CDR3 DNA: TGTGCCAGCGCCGAACTGACAGGGAATGAGCAGTTCTTC; CDR3 protein: CASAELTGNEQFF
clone size: NA; D gene: TRBD2; J gene: TRBJ2-5; V gene: TRBV3-1/TRBV3-2; CDR3 DNA: TGTGCCAGCAGGGAAAGCGGGGCAGAAGAGACCCAGTACTTC; CDR3 protein: CASRESGAEETQYF
clone size: NA; D gene: TRBD1; J gene: TRBJ1-1; V gene: TRBV18; CDR3 DNA: TGTGCCAGCTCACCACTGTCTCGGGGGCAGGGGGACACTGAAGCTTTCTTT; CDR3 protein: CASSPLSRGQGDTEAFF
clone size: NA; D gene: NA; J gene: TRBJ2-1; V gene: TRBV29-1; CDR3 DNA: TGCGGGGCAGGGGGGACCTATGAGCAGTTCTTC; CDR3 protein: CGAGGTYEQFF
clone size: NA; D gene: TRBD1; J gene: TRBJ2-7; V gene: TRBV29-1; CDR3 DNA: TGCAGCGTTGTGGATTTAGGGACAGGCAACTACGAGCAGTACTTC; CDR3 protein: CSVVDLGTGNYEQYF
clone size: few; D gene: TRBD1; J gene: TRBJ1-2; V gene: TRBV2; CDR3 DNA: TGTGCCAGCGACAGGGGCGCCAGGCGAGGCTACACCTTC; CDR3 protein: CASDRGARRGYTF
clone size: NA; D gene: TRBD1; J gene: TRBJ2-7; V gene: TRBV9; CDR3 DNA: TGTGCCAGCAGCGCCCGGGACAGTCCCTACGAGCAGTACTTC; CDR3 protein: CASSARDSPYEQYF
clone size: NA; D gene: NA; J gene: TRBJ1-4; V gene: TRBV19; CDR3 DNA: TGTGCCAGTGCCGGGGGAGGGTCCACAACAACTAATGAAAAACTGTTTTTT; CDR3 protein: CASAGGGSTTTNEKLFF
clone size: NA; D gene: NA; J gene: TRBJ1-2; V gene: TRBV6-6; CDR3 DNA: TGTGCCAGCAGTAGACCGGACACCAAAGGGGACTATGGCTACACCTTC; CDR3 protein: CASSRPDTKGDYGYTF
clone size: NA; D gene: TRBD1; J gene: TRBJ1-3; V gene: TRBV7-9; CDR3 DNA: TGTGCCAGCAGCTTCGTGTCGGGACAGGGGGCCCCCTCTGGAAACACCATATATTTT; CDR3 protein: CASSFVSGQGAPSGNTIYF
clone size: NA; D gene: NA; J gene: TRBJ1-2; V gene: TRBV6-5; CDR3 DNA: TGTGCCAGCAGTTACCATGGAGGGGTCGATGGCTACACCTTC; CDR3 protein: CASSYHGGVDGYTF
clone size: NA; D gene: NA; J gene: TRBJ2-7; V gene: TRBV20-1; CDR3 DNA: TGCAGTTCTAGCCAACTAGGGGAGCAGTACTTC; CDR3 protein: CSSSQLGEQYF
clone size: NA; D gene: NA; J gene: TRBJ1-2; V gene: TRBV6-5; CDR3 DNA: TGTGCCAGCAGTAGGGACACTTCCAACTATGGCTACACCTTC; CDR3 protein: CASSRDTSNYGYTF
clone size: NA; D gene: NA; J gene: TRBJ1-1; V gene: TRBV12-3/TRBV12-4; CDR3 DNA: TGTGCCAGCAGTTACCGAGGAGACACTGAAGCTTTCTTT; CDR3 protein: CASSYRGDTEAFF
clone size: NA; D gene: NA; J gene: TRBJ1-3; V gene: TRBV30; CDR3 DNA: TGTGCCTTCTACAGGGACGGAGGAAACACCATATATTTT; CDR3 protein: CAFYRDGGNTIYF
clone size: NA; D gene: TRBD1; J gene: TRBJ1-6; V gene: TRBV30; CDR3 DNA: TGTGCCTGGAGCCTGGGACAGACCAATTCACCCCTCCACTTT; CDR3 protein: CAWSLGQTNSPLHF
clone size: NA; D gene: NA; J gene: TRBJ2-1; V gene: TRBV19; CDR3 DNA: TGTGCCAGTAGTATCCCTGGGGCCCATGAGCAGTTCTTC; CDR3 protein: CASSIPGAHEQFF
clone size: NA; D gene: NA; J gene: TRBJ1-2; V gene: TRBV5-1; CDR3 DNA: TGCGCCAGCGGCGCCGGGGGGCTCTATGGCTACACCTTC; CDR3 protein: CASGAGGLYGYTF
clone size: NA; D gene: NA; J gene: TRBJ1-2; V gene: TRBV14; CDR3 DNA: TGTGCCAGCAGCAATAAAGAAGTCGGTTATGGCTACACCTTC; CDR3 protein: CASSNKEVGYGYTF
clone size: NA; D gene: NA; J gene: TRBJ1-6; V gene: TRBV2; CDR3 DNA: TGTGCCAGCAGTGCTGGAGGGCCGATCTATAATTCACCCCTCCACTTT; CDR3 protein: CASSAGGPIYNSPLHF
clone size: NA; D gene: TRBD1; J gene: TRBJ1-4; V gene: TRBV11-2; CDR3 DNA: TGTGCCAGCAGCTCGGCACAGGGGGGTGAAAAACTGTTTTTT; CDR3 protein: CASSSAQGGEKLFF
clone size: few; D gene: NA; J gene: TRBJ2-7; V gene: TRBV6-2/TRBV6-3; CDR3 DNA: TGTGCCAGCAGTTTGGCGGACTCCTACGAGCAGTACTTC; CDR3 protein: CASSLADSYEQYF
clone size: once; D gene: TRBD1; J gene: TRBJ2-7; V gene: TRBV2; CDR3 DNA: TGTGCCAGTGCCCGGGACAGGGGCGCCTACGAGCAGTACTTC; CDR3 protein: CASARDRGAYEQYF
clone size: NA; D gene: NA; J gene: TRBJ2-2; V gene: TRBV2; CDR3 DNA: TGTGCCAGCCGGGCGGGGTTGAACACCGGGGAGCTGTTTTTT; CDR3 protein: CASRAGLNTGELFF
clone size: NA; D gene: TRBD1; J gene: TRBJ1-5; V gene: TRBV2; CDR3 DNA: TGTGCCAGCAGGTCCGGGACAGGGGGTAGAAGTCAGCCCCAGCATTTT; CDR3 protein: CASRSGTGGRSQPQHF
clone size: NA; D gene: NA; J gene: TRBJ2-5; V gene: TRBV6-5; CDR3 DNA: TGTGCCAGCAGCGGGGAGATGGAGACCCAGTACTTC; CDR3 protein: CASSGEMETQYF
clone size: NA; D gene: NA; J gene: TRBJ2-1; V gene: TRBV30; CDR3 DNA: TGTGCCTGGAGGGGTACTGGAGCCTACAATGAGCAGTTCTTC; CDR3 protein: CAWRGTGAYNEQFF
clone size: NA; D gene: NA; J gene: TRBJ1-2; V gene: TRBV27; CDR3 DNA: TGTGCCAGCAGAGCGGGACCGAACTATGGCTACACCTTC; CDR3 protein: CASRAGPNYGYTF
clone size: NA; D gene: TRBD1; J gene: TRBJ2-7; V gene: TRBV11-2; CDR3 DNA: TGTGCCAGCAGCTTTTCCATCCCCGGGACAGCGAGCTCCTACGAGCAGTACTTC; CDR3 protein: CASSFSIPGTASSYEQYF
clone size: NA; D gene: NA; J gene: TRBJ1-2; V gene: TRBV9; CDR3 DNA: TGTGCCAGCAGCGCGAAGAGATTCTATGGCTACACCTTC; CDR3 protein: CASSAKRFYGYTF
clone size: NA; D gene: TRBD2; J gene: TRBJ2-3; V gene: TRBV4-1; CDR3 DNA: TGCGCCAGCAGCCCATTAGCGGGAACCACAGATACGCAGTATTTT; CDR3 protein: CASSPLAGTTDTQYF
clone size: NA; D gene: TRBD2; J gene: TRBJ2-2; V gene: TRBV19; CDR3 DNA: TGTGCCAGTAGTGGGGACTATTTGAACACCGGGGAGCTGTTTTTT; CDR3 protein: CASSGDYLNTGELFF
clone size: NA; D gene: TRBD1; J gene: TRBJ2-2; V gene: TRBV18; CDR3 DNA: TGTGCCAGCTCTCCCTTCCAGGGGGCGGCGGCCGGGGAGCTGTTTTTT; CDR3 protein: CASSPFQGAAAGELFF
clone size: NA; D gene: TRBD1; J gene: TRBJ1-1; V gene: TRBV9; CDR3 DNA: TGTGCCAGCAGCCGGACAGGGCCGAACACTGAAGCTTTCTTT; CDR3 protein: CASSRTGPNTEAFF
clone size: NA; D gene: NA; J gene: TRBJ1-5; V gene: TRBV12-3/TRBV12-4; CDR3 DNA: TGTGCCAGCAGTTTTGGGGGGGATCAGCCCCAGCATTTT; CDR3 protein: CASSFGGDQPQHF
clone size: NA; D gene: TRBD1; J gene: TRBJ1-5; V gene: TRBV11-2; CDR3 DNA: TGTGCCAGCAGCCCGACAGGGGTTCAGCCCCAGCATTTT; CDR3 protein: CASSPTGVQPQHF
clone size: NA; D gene: NA; J gene: TRBJ1-2; V gene: TRBV7-9; CDR3 DNA: TGTGCCAGCTCCCCTGGGGGGGCGCCCGGCTACACCTTC; CDR3 protein: CASSPGGAPGYTF
clone size: NA; D gene: TRBD1; J gene: TRBJ2-1; V gene: TRBV18; CDR3 DNA: TGTGCCAGCTCACCCGCCGGGGACAGGGGCAATGAGCAGTTCTTC; CDR3 protein: CASSPAGDRGNEQFF